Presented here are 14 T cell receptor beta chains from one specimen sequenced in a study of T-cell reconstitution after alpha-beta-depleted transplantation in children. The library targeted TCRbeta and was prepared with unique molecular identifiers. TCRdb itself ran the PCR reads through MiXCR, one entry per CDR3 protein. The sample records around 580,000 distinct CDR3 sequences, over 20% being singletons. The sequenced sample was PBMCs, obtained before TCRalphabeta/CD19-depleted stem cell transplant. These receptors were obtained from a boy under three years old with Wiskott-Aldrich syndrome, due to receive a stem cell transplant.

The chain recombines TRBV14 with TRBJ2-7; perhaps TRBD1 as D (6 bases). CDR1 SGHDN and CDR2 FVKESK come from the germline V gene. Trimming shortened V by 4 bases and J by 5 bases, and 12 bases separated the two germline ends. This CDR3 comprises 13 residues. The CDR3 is CASSRGQSHEQYF. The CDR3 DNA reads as TGTGCCAGCAGCCGAGGACAGTCCCACGAGCAGTACTTC.

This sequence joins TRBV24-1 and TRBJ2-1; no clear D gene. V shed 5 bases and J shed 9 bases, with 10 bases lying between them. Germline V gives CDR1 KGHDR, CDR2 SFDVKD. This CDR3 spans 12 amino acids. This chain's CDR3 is CATSVGVGEQFF. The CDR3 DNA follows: TGTGCCACCAGTGTGGGCGTGGGTGAGCAGTTCTTC.

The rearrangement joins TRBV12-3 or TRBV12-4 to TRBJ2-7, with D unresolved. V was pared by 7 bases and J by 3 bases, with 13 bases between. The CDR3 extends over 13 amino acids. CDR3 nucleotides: TGTGCCAGCACCACGGACGTCTACTACGAGCAGTACTTC. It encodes CASTTDVYYEQYF.

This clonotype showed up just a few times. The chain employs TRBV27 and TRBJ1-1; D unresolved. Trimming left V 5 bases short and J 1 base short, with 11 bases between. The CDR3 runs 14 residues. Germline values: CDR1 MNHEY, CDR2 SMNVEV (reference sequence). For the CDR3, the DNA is TGTGCCAGCAGTATCCGACGGGGGAACACTGAAGCTTTCTTT. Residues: CASSIRRGNTEAFF.

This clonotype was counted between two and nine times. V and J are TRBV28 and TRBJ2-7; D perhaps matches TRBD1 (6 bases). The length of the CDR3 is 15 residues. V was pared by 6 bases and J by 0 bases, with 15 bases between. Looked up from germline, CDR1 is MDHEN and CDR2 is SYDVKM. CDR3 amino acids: CASSLRGTDSYEQYF. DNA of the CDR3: TGTGCCAGCAGCTTAAGGGGGACGGACTCCTACGAGCAGTACTTC. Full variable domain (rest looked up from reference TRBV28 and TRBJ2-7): DVKVTQSSRYLVKRTGEKVFLECVQDMDHENMFWYRQDPGLGLRLIYFSYDVKMKEKGDIPEGYSVSREKKERFSLILESASTNQTSMYLCASSLRGTDSYEQYFGPGTRLTVT.

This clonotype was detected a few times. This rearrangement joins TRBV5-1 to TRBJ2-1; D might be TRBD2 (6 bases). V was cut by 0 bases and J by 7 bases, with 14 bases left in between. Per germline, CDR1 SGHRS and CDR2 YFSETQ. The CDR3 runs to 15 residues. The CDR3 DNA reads TGCGCCAGCAGCTTGGCCCGTGATCGGGGGAATGAGCAGTTCTTC. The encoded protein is CASSLARDRGNEQFF.

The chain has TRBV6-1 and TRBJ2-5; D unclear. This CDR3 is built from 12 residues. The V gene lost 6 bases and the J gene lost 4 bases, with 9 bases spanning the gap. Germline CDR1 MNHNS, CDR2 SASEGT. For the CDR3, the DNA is TGTGCCAGCAGATTCGGCATAGAGACCCAGTACTTC. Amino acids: CASRFGIETQYF.

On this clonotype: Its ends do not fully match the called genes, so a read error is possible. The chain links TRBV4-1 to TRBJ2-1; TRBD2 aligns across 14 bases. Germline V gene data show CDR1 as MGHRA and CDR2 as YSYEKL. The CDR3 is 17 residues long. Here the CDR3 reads CASSPGPGLAGAVEQFF. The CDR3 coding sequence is TGTGCCAGCAGCCCGGGTCCGGGACTAGCGGGAGCTGTTGAGCAGTTCTTC.

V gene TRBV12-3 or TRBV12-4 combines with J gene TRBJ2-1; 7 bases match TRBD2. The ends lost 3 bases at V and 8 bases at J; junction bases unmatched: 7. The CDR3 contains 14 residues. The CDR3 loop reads CASSLGGGSDEQFF. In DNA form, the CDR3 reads TGTGCCAGCAGTTTGGGAGGCGGGAGCGATGAGCAGTTCTTC.

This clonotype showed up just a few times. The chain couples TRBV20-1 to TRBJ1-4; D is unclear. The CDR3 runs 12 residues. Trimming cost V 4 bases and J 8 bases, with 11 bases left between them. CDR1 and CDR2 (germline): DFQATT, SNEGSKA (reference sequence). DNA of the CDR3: TGCAGTGCTATGTCCCCGGGCGAAAAACTGTTTTTT. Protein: CSAMSPGEKLFF.

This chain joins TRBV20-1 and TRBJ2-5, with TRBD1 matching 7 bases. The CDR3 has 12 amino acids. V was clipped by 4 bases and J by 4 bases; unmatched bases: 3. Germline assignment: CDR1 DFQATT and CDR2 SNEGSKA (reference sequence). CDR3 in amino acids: CSATTGVETQYF. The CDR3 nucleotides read TGCAGTGCTACCACAGGGGTAGAGACCCAGTACTTC.

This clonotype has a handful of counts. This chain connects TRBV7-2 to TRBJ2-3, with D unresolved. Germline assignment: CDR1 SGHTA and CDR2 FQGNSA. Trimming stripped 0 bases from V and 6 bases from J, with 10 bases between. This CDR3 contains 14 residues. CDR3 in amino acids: CASSLAALGDTQYF. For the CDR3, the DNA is TGTGCCAGCAGCTTAGCGGCGTTGGGGGATACGCAGTATTTT. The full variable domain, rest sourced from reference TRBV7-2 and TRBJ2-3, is GAGVSQSPSNKVTEKGKDVELRCDPISGHTALYWYRQSLGQGLEFLIYFQGNSAPDKSGLPSDRFSAERTGGSVSTLTIQRTQQEDSAVYLCASSLAALGDTQYFGPGTRLTVL.

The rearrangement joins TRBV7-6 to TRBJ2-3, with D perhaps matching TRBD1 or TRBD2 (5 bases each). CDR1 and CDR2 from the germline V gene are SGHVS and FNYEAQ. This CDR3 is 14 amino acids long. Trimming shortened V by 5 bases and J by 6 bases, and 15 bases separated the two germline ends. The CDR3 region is CASSPGTHGDTQYF. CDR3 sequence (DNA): TGTGCCAGCAGCCCCGGGACCCACGGGGATACGCAGTATTTT.

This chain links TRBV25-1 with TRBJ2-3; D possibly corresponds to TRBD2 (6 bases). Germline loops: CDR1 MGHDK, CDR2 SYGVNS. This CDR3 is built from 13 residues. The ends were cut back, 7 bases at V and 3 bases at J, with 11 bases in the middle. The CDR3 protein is CASTNAGTDTQYF. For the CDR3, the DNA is TGTGCCAGCACCAATGCGGGAACAGATACGCAGTATTTT.